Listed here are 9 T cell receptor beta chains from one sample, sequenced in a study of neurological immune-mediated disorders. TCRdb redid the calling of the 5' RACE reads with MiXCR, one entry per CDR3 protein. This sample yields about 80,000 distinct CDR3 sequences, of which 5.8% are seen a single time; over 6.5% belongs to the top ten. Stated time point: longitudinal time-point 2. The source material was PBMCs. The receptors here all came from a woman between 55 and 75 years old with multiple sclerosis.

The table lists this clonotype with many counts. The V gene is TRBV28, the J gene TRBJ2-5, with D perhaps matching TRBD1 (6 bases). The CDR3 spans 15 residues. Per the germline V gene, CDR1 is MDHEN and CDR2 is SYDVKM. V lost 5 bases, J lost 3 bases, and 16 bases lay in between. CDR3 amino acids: CASSTTGSLKETQYF. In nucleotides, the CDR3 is TGTGCCAGCAGTACTACAGGGAGCTTGAAAGAGACCCAGTACTTC. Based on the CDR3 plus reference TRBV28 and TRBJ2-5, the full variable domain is DVKVTQSSRYLVKRTGEKVFLECVQDMDHENMFWYRQDPGLGLRLIYFSYDVKMKEKGDIPEGYSVSREKKERFSLILESASTNQTSMYLCASSTTGSLKETQYFGPGTRLLVL.

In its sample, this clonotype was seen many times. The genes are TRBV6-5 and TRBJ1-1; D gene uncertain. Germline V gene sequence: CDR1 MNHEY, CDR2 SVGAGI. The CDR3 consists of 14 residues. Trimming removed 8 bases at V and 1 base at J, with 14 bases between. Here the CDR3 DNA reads TGTGCCAGCGCCCCCCGGGGAAAGAACACTGAAGCTTTCTTT. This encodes CASAPRGKNTEAFF.

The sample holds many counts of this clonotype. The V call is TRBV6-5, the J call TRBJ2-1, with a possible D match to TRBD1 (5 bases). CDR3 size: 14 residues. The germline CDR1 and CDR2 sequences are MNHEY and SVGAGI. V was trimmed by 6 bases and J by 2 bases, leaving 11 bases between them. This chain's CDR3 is CASRPRVPYNEQFF. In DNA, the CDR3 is TGTGCCAGCAGGCCCAGGGTGCCCTACAATGAGCAGTTCTTC.

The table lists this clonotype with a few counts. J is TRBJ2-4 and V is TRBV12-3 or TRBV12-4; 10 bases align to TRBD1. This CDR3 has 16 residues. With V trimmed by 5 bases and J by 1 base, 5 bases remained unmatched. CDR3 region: CASSRGQGLAKNIQYF. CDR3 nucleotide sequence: TGTGCCAGCAGTCGGGGACAGGGGTTGGCCAAAAACATTCAGTACTTC.

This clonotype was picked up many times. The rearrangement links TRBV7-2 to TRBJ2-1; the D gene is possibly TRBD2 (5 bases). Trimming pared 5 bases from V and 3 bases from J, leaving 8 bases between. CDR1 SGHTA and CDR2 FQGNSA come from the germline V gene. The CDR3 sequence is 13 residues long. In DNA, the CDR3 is TGTGCCAGCAGCCCCGCGGGCTACAATGAGCAGTTCTTC. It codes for CASSPAGYNEQFF.

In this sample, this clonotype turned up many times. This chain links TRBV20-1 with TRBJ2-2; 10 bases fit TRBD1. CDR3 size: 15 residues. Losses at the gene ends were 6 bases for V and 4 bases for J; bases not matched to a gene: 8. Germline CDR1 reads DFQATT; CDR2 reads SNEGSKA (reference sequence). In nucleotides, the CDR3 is TGCAGTGCCCGACAGGGGGCGCGGAGCACCGGGGAGCTGTTTTTT. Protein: CSARQGARSTGELFF.

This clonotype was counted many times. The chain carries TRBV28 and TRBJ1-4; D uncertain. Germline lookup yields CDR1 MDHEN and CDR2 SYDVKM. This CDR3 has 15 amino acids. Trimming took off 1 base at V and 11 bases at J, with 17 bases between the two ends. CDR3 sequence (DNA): TGTGCCAGCAGTTTATCGGGAGCCCAGAGGTGGAAACTGTTTTTT. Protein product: CASSLSGAQRWKLFF.

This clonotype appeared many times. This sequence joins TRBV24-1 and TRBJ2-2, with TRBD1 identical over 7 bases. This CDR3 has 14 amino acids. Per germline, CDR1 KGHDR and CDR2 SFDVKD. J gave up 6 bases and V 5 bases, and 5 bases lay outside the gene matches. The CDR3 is CATSGQTGAGELFF. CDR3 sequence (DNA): TGTGCCACCAGTGGACAAACAGGGGCCGGGGAGCTGTTTTTT.

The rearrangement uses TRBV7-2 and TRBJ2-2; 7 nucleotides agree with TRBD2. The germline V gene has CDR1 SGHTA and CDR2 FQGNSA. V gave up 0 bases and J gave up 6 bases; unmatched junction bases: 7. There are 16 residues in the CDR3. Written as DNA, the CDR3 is TGTGCCAGCAGCTTAGCGAGGACTAGGCGGTCCGGGGAGCTGTTTTTT. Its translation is CASSLARTRRSGELFF.